Sequencing of this T cell receptor beta chain was carried out in a study of shared clonotypes between healthy human individuals. Naive CD4+ cells were CD45RA-selected; the remaining cells were memory. Note on this clone: The antigen is undetermined.

V was shortened by 0 bases and J by 4 bases, with 21 bases between the two germline ends. The CDR3 is 18 amino acids. Looked up from germline, CDR1 is MNHNS and CDR2 is SASEGT. The study, taken as a whole, reports: Having only a few donors restricted how much genetic and exposure-history diversity was captured.

The assay ran at deep level. Libraries were prepared by immunoSEQ multiplex PCR; TCRdb keeps only in-frame clonotypes and omits some of them. The sample contains over a million clones, around 78% of which appear only once. Specimen: memory CD4+ T cells from PBMCs. The subset: CD45RA-negative fraction. The gene calls are TRBV6-1 and TRBJ1-2, with D unresolved. This clonotype originated in a man in his late teens or twenties in good health. Some clones in this sample may be carry-over from other donors' samples. CDR3 protein: CASSEARGATNPGYGYTF. The CDR3 DNA reads as TGTGCCAGCAGTGAAGCGCGGGGAGCAACTAATCCCGGCTATGGCTACACCTTC.